This is a list of T cell receptor beta chains from one sample in a study of radiotherapy plus CTLA-4 blockade in lung cancer. Clones were read by immunoSEQ multiplex PCR, and TCRdb kept only the in-frame ones, dropping some. The data contain tens of thousands of clones, 55% to 75% of them singletons. The starting material was peripheral blood, obtained from a patient treated with radiotherapy plus ipilimumab. Receptor source: a human donor with non-small cell lung cancer who had stable disease on radiotherapy plus ipilimumab. Both conserved end residues are part of each CDR3. The D gene is left open where the match is weak. Some rows mark clone size as missing; the rest say once, few, many or name a class of expanded clone.

clone size,V gene,D gene,J gene,CDR3 DNA,CDR3 protein
NA,TRBV30,TRBD1,TRBJ2-3,TGTGCCTGGAGTCGAGGGGGCATCACAGATACGCAGTATTTT,CAWSRGGITDTQYF
NA,TRBV18,NA,TRBJ2-7,TGTGCCAGTAGTCTCGCCGATTCCCTATACGAGCAGTACTTC,CASSLADSLYEQYF
once,TRBV18,TRBD2,TRBJ2-5,TGTGCCAGCTCATCGGGACTAGCGGGGGGCCGAAACCAAGAGACCCAGTACTTC,CASSSGLAGGRNQETQYF
NA,TRBV7-3,NA,TRBJ2-1,TGTGCCAGCAGCTTTATTAGGGGTACCAGCGATGAGCAGTTCTTC,CASSFIRGTSDEQFF
NA,TRBV7-9,NA,TRBJ2-7,TGTGCCAGCAGCTTAGCGCTATCAGGGCCAAACGACGAGCAGTACTTC,CASSLALSGPNDEQYF
NA,TRBV6-4,NA,TRBJ1-5,TGTGCCAGCGTGGCGGCTTCAAATCAGCCCCAGCATTTT,CASVAASNQPQHF
NA,TRBV7-9,NA,TRBJ1-6,TGTGCCAGCAGCCCACAGGCCTTAGCGGGGACACCCCTCCACTTT,CASSPQALAGTPLHF
NA,TRBV2,TRBD1,TRBJ2-7,TGTGCCAGCAGCGCTGAACAGGGGGAAGGCTACGAGCAGTACTTC,CASSAEQGEGYEQYF
NA,TRBV6-4,NA,TRBJ2-1,TGTGCCAGCAGTGACAACGGGGGGCCTCGCAATGAGCAGTTCTTC,CASSDNGGPRNEQFF
NA,TRBV11-3,TRBD1,TRBJ1-6,TGTGCCAGCAGCCCCAGGGGGCAAGATTCACCCCTCCACTTT,CASSPRGQDSPLHF
few,TRBV5-1,TRBD1,TRBJ1-5,TGCGCCAGCAGCTTGGAGACAGGGTCCAATCAGCCCCAGCATTTT,CASSLETGSNQPQHF
few,TRBV30,NA,TRBJ1-1,TGTGCCTGGAGTGCGGGTCGGAGGGGTTGGGACACTGAAGCTTTCTTT,CAWSAGRRGWDTEAFF
NA,TRBV29-1,TRBD1,TRBJ2-1,TGCAGCGTAAACAGGGGGAACAATGAGCAGTTCTTC,CSVNRGNNEQFF
NA,TRBV5-8,NA,TRBJ1-1,TGTGCCAGCAGCACGCGACAGGTCAAGAACACTGAAGCTTTCTTT,CASSTRQVKNTEAFF
NA,TRBV5-4,TRBD2,TRBJ2-1,TGTGCCAGCAGCTTGGCAGGCGGGGGTCAGCATGAGCAGTTCTTC,CASSLAGGGQHEQFF
NA,TRBV9,NA,TRBJ1-2,TGTGCCAGCAGCCAGGGATCCAGCTATGGCTACACCTTC,CASSQGSSYGYTF
NA,TRBV5-4,NA,TRBJ1-6,TGTGCCAGCAGCTTGGGGGCCCCGAGCTCCTATAATTCACCCCTCCACTTT,CASSLGAPSSYNSPLHF
NA,TRBV25-1,NA,TRBJ2-2,TGTGCCAGCAGTACTAGCAGGGCGAACACCGGGGAGCTGTTTTTT,CASSTSRANTGELFF